This T cell receptor beta chain was observed in a study of blood T cell repertoires in COVID-19. Study details: Spain, Italy and the United States supplied samples that represented acute and convalescent COVID-19. PBMCs, B-cell-depleted T cells, or T cells were the source of the cDNA or gDNA that made up the material.

V dropped 4 bases and J dropped 0 bases, with 6 bases sitting between them. Germline-derived CDR1 and CDR2 are SNHLY and FYNNEI. The CDR3 runs 13 residues. In the authors' workflow: Quantification of nucleated cells was approximated via reference gene primer amplification. Assay used: immunoSEQ multiplex PCR; TCRdb lists only in-frame clones, some missing. The V and J calls and clone size come from that table; D and trimming were worked out from the DNA. The data hold fewer than 250,000 clones, with 70% to 90% observed a single time. In regard to this clone: The sample carries other DNA sequences with the same CDR3.

This rearrangement joins TRBV2 to TRBJ1-1; D uncertain. The clonotype comes from a man in his forties or fifties with acute or convalescent COVID-19. The source material was peripheral blood. The CDR3 bases are TGTGCCAGCAGTGCAGAAATGAACACTGAAGCTTTCTTT. Translating it yields CASSAEMNTEAFF.